This is a list of T cell receptor beta chains from one sample in a study of cytotoxic CD8 clonotypes in ibrutinib-treated CLL. Sequencing was performed with immunoSEQ multiplex PCR; in TCRdb, only in-frame clones are kept and a portion is missing. Here the sample spans over 130,000 clones, approximately 80% being singletons. This specimen was PBMCs, taken after 36 months of ibrutinib treatment. The receptors derive from a human donor with chronic lymphocytic leukemia. Both conserved end residues are part of each CDR3. The D gene is left open where the match is weak. A clone size is listed for some rows: how often the clone was seen (once, few, many), or a class if it is expanded.

.	TRBJ2-1	16	few	TRBV4-1	TGCGCCAGCAGCCAAGAGGCGGACCAACACTACAATGAGCAGTTCTTC	CASSQEADQHYNEQFF
.	TRBJ1-2	12	once	TRBV30	TGTGCCTGGGACTTTGGGGGAGATGGCTACACCTTC	CAWDFGGDGYTF
.	TRBJ2-7	14	.	TRBV18	TGTGCCAGCTCACCACCAACTCTGACCTACGAGCAGTACTTC	CASSPPTLTYEQYF
.	TRBJ1-1	13	.	TRBV5-6	TGTGCCAGCAGCTTGGTGCAGGCCACTGAAGCTTTCTTT	CASSLVQATEAFF
.	TRBJ2-1	15	.	TRBV4-1	TGCGCCAGCAGCCAAGTTGAGGCTAGGCGTAATGAGCAGTTCTTC	CASSQVEARRNEQFF
.	TRBJ1-6	16	.	TRBV5-1	TGCGCCAGCAGCTTGGCGGCAGACAGATATAATTCACCCCTCCACTTT	CASSLAADRYNSPLHF
.	TRBJ2-7	14	.	TRBV19	TGTGCCAGTAGCAGCTCAGGGAGCTCCTACGAGCAGTACTTC	CASSSSGSSYEQYF
TRBD2	TRBJ2-2	18	.	TRBV4-1	TGCGCCAGCAGCCAAAAGACTAGCGGGGGGGCGAACACCGGGGAGCTGTTTTTT	CASSQKTSGGANTGELFF
.	TRBJ1-5	15	.	TRBV6-6	TGTGCCAGCCAGGCTTGGCCAAGGGGCAATCAGCCCCAGCATTTT	CASQAWPRGNQPQHF
TRBD1	TRBJ1-1	16	.	TRBV4-1	TGCGCCAGCAGCCAAGATGGGCTTACTAAACAGGGGGAAGCTTTCTTT	CASSQDGLTKQGEAFF
.	TRBJ1-1	18	.	TRBV7-8	TGTGCCAGCAGCTCGATCTGGGACAATCCCTTTTTAAACACTGAAGCTTTCTTT	CASSSIWDNPFLNTEAFF
.	TRBJ2-3	12	.	TRBV30	TGTGCCTGGAGTGTACTAACAGATACGCAGTATTTT	CAWSVLTDTQYF
TRBD1	TRBJ1-6	14	.	TRBV5-1	TGCGCCAGCAGCTTTGACAGGGGGCAATCACCCCTCCACTTT	CASSFDRGQSPLHF
TRBD2	TRBJ2-5	14	.	TRBV7-3	TGTGCCAGCAGCCCGAGGACTAGTGGCGAGACCCAGTACTTC	CASSPRTSGETQYF
.	TRBJ2-3	15	.	TRBV9	TGTGCCAGCGGATCTCATGGCGGGGTTCCAGATACGCAGTATTTT	CASGSHGGVPDTQYF
TRBD1	TRBJ1-5	15	.	TRBV27	TGTGCCAGCAGCCCGGGACAGGGGATCAATCAGCCCCAGCATTTT	CASSPGQGINQPQHF
.	TRBJ1-6	14	.	TRBV13	TGTGCCAGCAGCCGTGGGCAGGTCAGGTCACCCCTCCACTTT	CASSRGQVRSPLHF
.	TRBJ2-3	13	.	TRBV9	TGTGCCAGCAGCGTAGGTAGCACAGATACGCAGTATTTT	CASSVGSTDTQYF
.	TRBJ1-1	14	.	TRBV27	TGTGCCAGCAGGGAAGGAGGGAGGAACACTGAAGCTTTCTTT	CASREGGRNTEAFF
.	TRBJ2-2	17	.	TRBV12-5	TGTGCTAGTGGTTTGGCCGTAAAAGGGGGATCAAGTGGGGAGCTGTTTTTT	CASGLAVKGGSSGELFF
.	TRBJ2-1	15	.	TRBV5-1	TGCGCCAGCAGCTACACGGGGAGCTCCTACAATGAGCAGTTCTTC	CASSYTGSSYNEQFF
TRBD1	TRBJ2-1	16	few	TRBV11-2	TGTGCCAGCAGCTTAGTGGGACAGGGGGGTTACAATGAGCAGTTCTTC	CASSLVGQGGYNEQFF
.	TRBJ2-7	11	.	TRBV19	TGTGCCAGTTCGACCTGGGACGAGCAGTACTTC	CASSTWDEQYF
TRBD1	TRBJ2-1	14	once	TRBV14	TGTGCCAGCAGCCAATGGACAGGGGGCTTTGAGCAGTTCTTC	CASSQWTGGFEQFF
.	TRBJ1-4	11	.	TRBV20-1	TGCAGTGCTTGGATAGTAGAAAAACTGTTTTTT	CSAWIVEKLFF
.	TRBJ1-4	16	.	TRBV5-1	TGCGCCAGCAGCTTGGGGCGGGGACAACGGAATGAAAAACTGTTTTTT	CASSLGRGQRNEKLFF
TRBD1	TRBJ1-4	14	few	TRBV5-1	TGCGCCAGCAGTTCGACAGGGGGTGCGGAAAAACTGTTTTTT	CASSSTGGAEKLFF
.	TRBJ2-3	14	once	TRBV5-5	TGTGCCAGCAGCTTAGACACCAACACAGATACGCAGTATTTT	CASSLDTNTDTQYF
.	TRBJ1-6	13	.	TRBV28	TGTGCCAGCATGCGGGGTGTAAGTTCACCCCTCCACTTT	CASMRGVSSPLHF
.	TRBJ2-1	13	few	TRBV9	TGTGCCAGCGGCCGCGGCTCCTACAATGAGCAGTTCTTC	CASGRGSYNEQFF